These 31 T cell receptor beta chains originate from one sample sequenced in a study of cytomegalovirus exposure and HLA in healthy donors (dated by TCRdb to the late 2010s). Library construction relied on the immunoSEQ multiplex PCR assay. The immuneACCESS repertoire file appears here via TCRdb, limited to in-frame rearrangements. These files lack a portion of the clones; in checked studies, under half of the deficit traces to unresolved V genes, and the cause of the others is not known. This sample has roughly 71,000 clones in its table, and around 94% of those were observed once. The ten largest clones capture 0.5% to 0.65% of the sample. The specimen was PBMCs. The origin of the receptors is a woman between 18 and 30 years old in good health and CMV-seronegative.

The CDR3 reads CASSRDRDSSPLHF. CDR3 sequence (DNA): TGTGCCAGCTCCCGGGACAGGGACAGCTCACCCCTCCACTTT. V usage is TRBV18 and J usage is TRBJ1-6; TRBD1 agrees at 9 bases. Germline lookup yields CDR1 KGHSH and CDR2 LQKENI. There are 14 residues in the CDR3. Trimming cost V 6 bases and J 10 bases; bases outside gene matches: 7.

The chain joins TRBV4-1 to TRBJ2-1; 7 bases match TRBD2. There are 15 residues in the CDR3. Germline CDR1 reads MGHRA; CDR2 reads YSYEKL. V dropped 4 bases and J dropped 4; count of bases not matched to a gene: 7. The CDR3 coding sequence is TGCGCCAGCAGCCGAGGAGGCGGGGGTTACAATGAGCAGTTCTTC. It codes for CASSRGGGGYNEQFF.

The CDR3 DNA is TGTGCCAGCAGCTTGGTACAGGGTAACACCGGGGAGCTGTTTTTT. This encodes CASSLVQGNTGELFF. This chain joins TRBV5-4 and TRBJ2-2; D is perhaps TRBD1 (6 bases). Trimming took off 0 bases at V and 2 bases at J, with 8 bases between the two ends. The CDR3 runs 15 residues. Germline V lookup: CDR1 SGHNT, CDR2 YYREEE (reference sequence).

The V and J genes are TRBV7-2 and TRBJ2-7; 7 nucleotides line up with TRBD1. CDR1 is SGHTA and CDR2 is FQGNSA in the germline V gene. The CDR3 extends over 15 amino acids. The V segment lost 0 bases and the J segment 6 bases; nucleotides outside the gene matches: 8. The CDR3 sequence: CASSLARTGAGEQYF. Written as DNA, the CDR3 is TGTGCCAGCAGCTTAGCGAGGACAGGAGCAGGCGAGCAGTACTTC.

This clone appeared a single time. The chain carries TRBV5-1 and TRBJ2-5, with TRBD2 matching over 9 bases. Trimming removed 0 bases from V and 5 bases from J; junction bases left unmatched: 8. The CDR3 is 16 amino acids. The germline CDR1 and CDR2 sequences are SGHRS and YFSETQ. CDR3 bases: TGCGCCAGCAGCTTGGCCCCTAGCGGGGCAGGGGAGACCCAGTACTTC. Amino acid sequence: CASSLAPSGAGETQYF.

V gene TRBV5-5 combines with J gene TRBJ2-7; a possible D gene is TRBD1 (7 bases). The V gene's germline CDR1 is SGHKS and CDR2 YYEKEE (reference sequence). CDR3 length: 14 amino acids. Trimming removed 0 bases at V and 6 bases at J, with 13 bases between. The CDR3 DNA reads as TGTGCCAGCAGCTTGGGTGCCAGGGGGGTCGAGCAGTACTTC. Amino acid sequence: CASSLGARGVEQYF.

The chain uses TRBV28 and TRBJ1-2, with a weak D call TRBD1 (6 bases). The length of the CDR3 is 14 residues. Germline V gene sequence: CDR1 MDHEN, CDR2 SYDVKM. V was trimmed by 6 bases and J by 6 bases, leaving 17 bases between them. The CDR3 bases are TGTGCCAGCAGAATAACAGGGTTTTATGATGGCTACACCTTC. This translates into CASRITGFYDGYTF.

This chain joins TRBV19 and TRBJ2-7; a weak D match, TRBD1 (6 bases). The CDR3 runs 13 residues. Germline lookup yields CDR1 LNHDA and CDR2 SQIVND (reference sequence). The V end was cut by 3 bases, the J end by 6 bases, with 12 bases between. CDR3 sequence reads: CASSMNRVGEQYF. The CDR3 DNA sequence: TGTGCCAGTAGTATGAACAGGGTCGGCGAGCAGTACTTC.

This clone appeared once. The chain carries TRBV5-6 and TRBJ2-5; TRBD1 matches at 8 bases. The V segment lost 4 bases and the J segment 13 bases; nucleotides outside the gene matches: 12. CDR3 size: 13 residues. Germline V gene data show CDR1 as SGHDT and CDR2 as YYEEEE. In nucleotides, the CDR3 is TGTGCCAGCAGCCTACCGGGACAGGAGGGTCGGTACTTC. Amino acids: CASSLPGQEGRYF.

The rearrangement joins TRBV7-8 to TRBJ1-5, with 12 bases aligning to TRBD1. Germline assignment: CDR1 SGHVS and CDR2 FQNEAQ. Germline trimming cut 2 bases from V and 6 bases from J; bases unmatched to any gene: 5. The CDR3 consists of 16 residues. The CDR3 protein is CASSLRDRGLGQPQHF. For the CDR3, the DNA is TGTGCCAGCAGCTTACGGGACAGGGGGCTAGGTCAGCCCCAGCATTTT. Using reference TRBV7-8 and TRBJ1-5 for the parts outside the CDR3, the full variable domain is GAGVSQSPRYKVAKRGQDVALRCDPISGHVSLFWYQQALGQGPEFLTYFQNEAQLDKSGLPSDRFFAERPEGSVSTLKIQRTQQEDSAVYLCASSLRDRGLGQPQHFGDGTRLSIL.

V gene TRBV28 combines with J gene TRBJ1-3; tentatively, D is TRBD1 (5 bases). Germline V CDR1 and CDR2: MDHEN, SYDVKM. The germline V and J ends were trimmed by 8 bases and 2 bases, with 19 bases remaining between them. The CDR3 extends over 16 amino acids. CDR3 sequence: CASALFRVAAGNTIYF. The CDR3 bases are TGTGCCAGCGCCTTATTCAGGGTAGCGGCTGGAAACACCATATATTTT.

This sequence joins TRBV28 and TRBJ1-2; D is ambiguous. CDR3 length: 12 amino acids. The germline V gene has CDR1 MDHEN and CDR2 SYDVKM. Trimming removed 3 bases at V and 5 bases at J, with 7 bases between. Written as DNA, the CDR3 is TGTGCCAGCAGTTTTAGAAGATATGGCTACACCTTC. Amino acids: CASSFRRYGYTF.

The CDR3 loop is CASSYAGASQETQYF. CDR3 bases: TGTGCCAGCAGTTACGCAGGGGCTTCTCAAGAGACCCAGTACTTC. The chain has TRBV6-5 and TRBJ2-5; tentative D call: TRBD1 (6 bases). Per germline, CDR1 MNHEY and CDR2 SVGAGI. The CDR3 has 15 amino acids. V was clipped by 2 bases and J by 2 bases, with 12 bases between them.

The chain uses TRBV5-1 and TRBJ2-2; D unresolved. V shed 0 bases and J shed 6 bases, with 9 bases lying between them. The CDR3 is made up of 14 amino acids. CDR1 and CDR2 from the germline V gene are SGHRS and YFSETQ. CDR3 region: CASSLVGGAGELFF. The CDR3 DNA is TGCGCCAGCAGCTTGGTAGGTGGAGCCGGGGAGCTGTTTTTT.

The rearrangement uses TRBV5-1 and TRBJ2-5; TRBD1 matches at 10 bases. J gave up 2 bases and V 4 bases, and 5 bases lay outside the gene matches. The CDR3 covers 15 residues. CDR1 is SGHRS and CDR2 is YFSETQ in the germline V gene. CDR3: CASSPTGQGQETQYF. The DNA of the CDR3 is TGCGCCAGCAGCCCCACGGGACAGGGGCAAGAGACCCAGTACTTC.

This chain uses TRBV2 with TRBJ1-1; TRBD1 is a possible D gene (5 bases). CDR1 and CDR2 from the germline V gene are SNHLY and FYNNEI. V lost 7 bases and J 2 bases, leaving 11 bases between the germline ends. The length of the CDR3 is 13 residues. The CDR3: CASMETGNTEAFF. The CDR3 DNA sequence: TGTGCCAGCATGGAAACAGGCAACACTGAAGCTTTCTTT.

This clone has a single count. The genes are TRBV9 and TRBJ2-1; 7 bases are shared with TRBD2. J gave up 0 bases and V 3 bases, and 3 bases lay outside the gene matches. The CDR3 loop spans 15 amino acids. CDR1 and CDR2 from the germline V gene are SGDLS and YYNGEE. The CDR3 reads CASSEAGDSYNEQFF. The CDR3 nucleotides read TGTGCCAGCAGCGAGGCGGGGGACTCCTACAATGAGCAGTTCTTC.

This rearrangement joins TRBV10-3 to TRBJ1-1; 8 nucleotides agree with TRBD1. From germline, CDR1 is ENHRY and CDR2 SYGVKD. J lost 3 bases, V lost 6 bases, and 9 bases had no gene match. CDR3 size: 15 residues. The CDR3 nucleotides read TGTGCCATCAGGGGCCCTCGACAGGGGTACACTGAAGCTTTCTTT. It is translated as CAIRGPRQGYTEAFF.

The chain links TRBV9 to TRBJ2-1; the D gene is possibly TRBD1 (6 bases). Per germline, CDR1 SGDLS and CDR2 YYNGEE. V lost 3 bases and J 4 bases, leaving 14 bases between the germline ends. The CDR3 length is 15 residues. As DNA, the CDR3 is TGTGCCAGCAGCGGAAGGTGGGGGCAATACAATGAGCAGTTCTTC. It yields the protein CASSGRWGQYNEQFF. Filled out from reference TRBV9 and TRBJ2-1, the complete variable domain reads DSGVTQTPKHLITATGQRVTLRCSPRSGDLSVYWYQQSLDQGLQFLIQYYNGEERAKGNILERFSAQQFPDLHSELNLSSLELGDSALYFCASSGRWGQYNEQFFGPGTRLTVL.

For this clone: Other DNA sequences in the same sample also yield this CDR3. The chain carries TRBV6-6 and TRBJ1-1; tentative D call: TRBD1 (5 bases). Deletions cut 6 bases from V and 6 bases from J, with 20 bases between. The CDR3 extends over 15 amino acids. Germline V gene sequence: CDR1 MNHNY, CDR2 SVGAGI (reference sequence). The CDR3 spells CASSQRQGGSAEAFF. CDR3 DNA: TGTGCCAGCAGCCAAAGGCAGGGAGGATCCGCTGAAGCTTTCTTT.

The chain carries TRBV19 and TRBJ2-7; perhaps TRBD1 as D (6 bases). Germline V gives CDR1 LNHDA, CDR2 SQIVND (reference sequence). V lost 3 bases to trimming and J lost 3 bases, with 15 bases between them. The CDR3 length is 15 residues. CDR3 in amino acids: CASSIGHRVSYEQYF. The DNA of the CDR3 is TGTGCCAGTAGTATTGGTCACAGGGTAAGCTACGAGCAGTACTTC.

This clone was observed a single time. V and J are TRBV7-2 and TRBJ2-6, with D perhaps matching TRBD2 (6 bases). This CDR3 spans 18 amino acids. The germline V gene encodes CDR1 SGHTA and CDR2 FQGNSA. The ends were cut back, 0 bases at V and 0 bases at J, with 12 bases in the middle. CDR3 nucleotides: TGTGCCAGCAGCTTAGCCGTACTAGCCACCTCTGGGGCCAACGTCCTGACTTTC. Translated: CASSLAVLATSGANVLTF.

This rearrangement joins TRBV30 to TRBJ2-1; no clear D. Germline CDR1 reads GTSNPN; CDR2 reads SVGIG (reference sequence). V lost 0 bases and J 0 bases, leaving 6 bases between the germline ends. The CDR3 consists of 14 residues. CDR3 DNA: TGTGCCTGGAGTGTTTCAGGCTCCTACAATGAGCAGTTCTTC. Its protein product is CAWSVSGSYNEQFF.

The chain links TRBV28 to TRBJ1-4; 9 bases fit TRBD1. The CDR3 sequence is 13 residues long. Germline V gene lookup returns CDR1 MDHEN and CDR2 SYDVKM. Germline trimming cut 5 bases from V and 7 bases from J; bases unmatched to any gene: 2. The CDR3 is CASSGDRAEKLFF. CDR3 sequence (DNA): TGTGCCAGCAGTGGGGACAGGGCTGAAAAACTGTTTTTT.

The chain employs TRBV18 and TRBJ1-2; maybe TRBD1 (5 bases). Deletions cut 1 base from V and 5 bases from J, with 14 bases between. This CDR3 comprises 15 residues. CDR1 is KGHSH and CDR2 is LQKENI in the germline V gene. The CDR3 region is CASSPQEQGVYGYTF. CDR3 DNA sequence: TGTGCCAGCTCACCACAAGAACAAGGGGTGTATGGCTACACCTTC.

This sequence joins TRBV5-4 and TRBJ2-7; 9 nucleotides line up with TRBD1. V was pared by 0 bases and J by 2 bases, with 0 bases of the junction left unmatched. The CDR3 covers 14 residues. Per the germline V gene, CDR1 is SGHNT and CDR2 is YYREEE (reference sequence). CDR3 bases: TGTGCCAGCAGCTTGGGGGACAGGGCCTACGAGCAGTACTTC. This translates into CASSLGDRAYEQYF.

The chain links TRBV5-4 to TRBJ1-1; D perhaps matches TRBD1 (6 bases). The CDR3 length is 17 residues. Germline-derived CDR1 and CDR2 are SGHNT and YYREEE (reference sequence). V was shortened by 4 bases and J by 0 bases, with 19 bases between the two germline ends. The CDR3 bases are TGTGCCAGCAGCCCCCTTACACTTACAGGGCTGAACACTGAAGCTTTCTTT. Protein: CASSPLTLTGLNTEAFF.

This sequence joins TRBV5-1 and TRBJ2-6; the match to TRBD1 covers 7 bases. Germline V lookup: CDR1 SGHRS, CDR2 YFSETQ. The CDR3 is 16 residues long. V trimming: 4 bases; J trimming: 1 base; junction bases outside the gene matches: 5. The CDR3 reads CASSHKTGSGANVLTF. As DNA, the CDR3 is TGCGCCAGCAGCCACAAGACAGGGTCTGGGGCCAACGTCCTGACTTTC.

The CDR3, as DNA: TGCGCCAGCCAATTAAACAGGGGACTCCCTGGAAACACCATATATTTT. Encoded protein: CASQLNRGLPGNTIYF. The chain has TRBV4-1 and TRBJ1-3; TRBD1 matches at 7 bases. In germline, CDR1 is MGHRA, CDR2 YSYEKL. Trimming removed 8 bases from V and 2 bases from J; junction bases left unmatched: 12. The CDR3 length is 16 residues.

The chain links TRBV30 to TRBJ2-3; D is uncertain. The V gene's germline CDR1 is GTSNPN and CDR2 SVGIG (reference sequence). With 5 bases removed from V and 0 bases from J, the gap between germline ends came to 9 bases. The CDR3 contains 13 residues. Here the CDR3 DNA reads TGTGCCTGGGGGCTTGGGAGCACAGATACGCAGTATTTT. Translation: CAWGLGSTDTQYF.

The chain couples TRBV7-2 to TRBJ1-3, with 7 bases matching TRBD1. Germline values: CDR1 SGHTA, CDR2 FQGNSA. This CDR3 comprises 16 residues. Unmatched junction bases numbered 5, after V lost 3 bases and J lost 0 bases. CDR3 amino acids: CASSFGQASSGNTIYF. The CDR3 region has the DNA TGTGCCAGCAGCTTCGGACAGGCTTCCTCTGGAAACACCATATATTTT.